This TCR beta chain is from a study of T cells in localized non-small cell lung cancer. Measured with immunoSEQ multiplex PCR; TCRdb has only the in-frame clones, and not every one. The repertoire holds about 35,000 clones, with approximately 90% as singletons. The CDR3 consists of 13 residues. Germline values: CDR1 SNHLY, CDR2 FYNNEI. The V and J ends lost 6 bases and 0 bases respectively, with 7 bases between them. This chain connects TRBV2 to TRBJ2-3; D unresolved. The TCR comes from a female donor older than 55 with stage II lung adenocarcinoma. This specimen was peripheral blood mononuclear cells, taken before any cancer treatment. The CDR3 here is CASRTFSTDTQYF. CDR3 in DNA: TGTGCCAGCAGAACCTTTAGCACAGATACGCAGTATTTT.